This TCR beta chain was sequenced during a study of T cell repertoires in cytomegalovirus infection. Study-level background: HLA-B-restricted CMV epitopes that are well studied were used alongside recently identified HLA-C-restricted ones. In public TCR beta signatures, there were indications of both CMV infection and matching HLA type. Study results and caveats: Cumulative frequency of public TCR beta families picked out carriers of CMV plus the relevant HLA. HLA-C-restricted TCR beta clonotypes specific for CMV led the ex vivo response.

Only a few counts were recorded for this clonotype. Its antigen is currently unknown. TCRdb independently ran MiXCR on the reads; one entry per CDR3 protein. This sample has approximately 910,000 distinct CDR3 sequences, with roughly 30% found just once. CDR1 and CDR2 (germline): MNHEY, SVGEGT. V lost 7 bases to trimming and J lost 12 bases; unmatched junction nucleotides: 12. The CDR3 runs 14 residues. The TCR was taken from a human donor in good health (CMV status not recorded). Some clones in this sample may be carry-over from other donors' samples. This specimen consisted of cultured CD8+ T cells from PBMCs, obtained from culture after CMV antigen stimulation. The chain uses TRBV6-2 or TRBV6-3 and TRBJ1-6; TRBD1 matches 7 bases. CDR3 protein: CASTHGTVGVPLHF. The CDR3, as DNA: TGTGCCAGCACCCACGGGACAGTGGGGGTACCCCTCCACTTT.